Below are 22 T cell receptor beta chains sequenced from a single sample in a study of blood T cell repertoires in COVID-19. Profiling relied on immunoSEQ multiplex PCR, and the TCRdb table lists in-frame clones only, not all of them. The profile shows roughly 42,000 clones, 80% to 90% of them singletons. Material for sequencing was peripheral blood. The receptor source for this set is a man aged 25-45 years with active or convalescent COVID-19.

The chain is built from TRBV27 and TRBJ2-2, with TRBD1 matching over 7 bases. V trimming: 5 bases; J trimming: 3 bases; junction bases outside the gene matches: 9. The CDR3 extends over 16 amino acids. The germline CDR1 and CDR2 sequences are MNHEY and SMNVEV (reference sequence). CDR3 loop: CASSRLRQGYTGELFF. CDR3 nucleotides: TGTGCCAGCAGTCGGTTAAGACAGGGCTACACCGGGGAGCTGTTTTTT.

CDR3 coding DNA: TGCGCCCCCAAGCTGGCTAGCGGGGTACTACGGTTAGAGCAGTTCTTC. Translating it yields CAPKLASGVLRLEQFF. The V and J genes are TRBV10-2 and TRBJ2-1, with 9 nucleotides matching TRBD2. The germline V gene has CDR1 WSHSY and CDR2 SAAADI. This CDR3 is 16 amino acids long. With V trimmed by 11 bases and J by 10 bases, 21 bases remained unmatched.

CDR3 amino acids: CASSTQGAGANVLTF. The CDR3 DNA reads TGTGCCAGCAGCACACAGGGGGCTGGGGCCAACGTCCTGACTTTC. The chain uses TRBV5-4 and TRBJ2-6; 8 positions match TRBD1. Germline V gene sequence: CDR1 SGHNT, CDR2 YYREEE (reference sequence). The junction had 2 bases not matched to a gene; V was cut back by 4 bases and J by 2 bases. The CDR3 has 15 residues.

V usage is TRBV3-1 (or the pseudogene TRBV3-2) and J usage is TRBJ2-2, with a tentative D call TRBD1 (6 bases). Trimming shortened V by 4 bases and J by 2 bases, and 17 bases separated the two germline ends. CDR3 length: 17 amino acids. Germline assignment: CDR1 LGHDT and CDR2 YNNKEL (reference sequence). DNA of the CDR3: TGTGCCAGCAGCCCTCCGTGGGGACAACTCAACACCGGGGAGCTGTTTTTT. It encodes CASSPPWGQLNTGELFF.

The rearrangement joins TRBV5-4 to TRBJ2-5; the match to TRBD1 covers 9 bases. Germline-derived CDR1 and CDR2 are SGHNT and YYREEE (reference sequence). The CDR3 covers 14 residues. V trimming: 3 bases; J trimming: 1 base; junction bases outside the gene matches: 1. The CDR3, as DNA: TGTGCCAGCAGCTCACAGGGGGCCCAAGAGACCCAGTACTTC. It is translated as CASSSQGAQETQYF.

The J gene is TRBJ1-6, the V gene TRBV27; 9 bases line up with TRBD1. CDR3 length: 15 amino acids. The germline V gene encodes CDR1 MNHEY and CDR2 SMNVEV (reference sequence). V lost 6 bases and J lost 14; bases outside the gene matches: 14. CDR3 loop: CASSRLTGTGLTLHF. In nucleotides, the CDR3 is TGTGCCAGCAGCAGGTTAACCGGGACAGGGCTGACCCTCCACTTT.

This clone was seen a single time. The V and J genes are TRBV6-5 and TRBJ1-6; 8 bases align to TRBD1. Germline CDR1 MNHEY, CDR2 SVGAGI. The CDR3 spans 14 residues. V lost 11 bases to trimming and J lost 2 bases; unmatched junction nucleotides: 5. The CDR3 loop is CAATGGAYNSPLHF. The DNA for the CDR3 is TGTGCCGCCACAGGGGGAGCCTATAATTCACCCCTCCACTTT.

The count of this clone is one. The chain couples TRBV7-3 to TRBJ1-1, with TRBD1 matching 7 bases. There are 13 residues in the CDR3. V lost 5 bases, J lost 4 bases, and 4 bases stayed unmatched. CDR1 and CDR2 (germline): SGHTA, FQGTGA. CDR3 loop: CASSPEGATEAFF. Here the CDR3 DNA reads TGTGCCAGCAGCCCGGAGGGGGCCACTGAAGCTTTCTTT.

This chain uses TRBV15 with TRBJ1-5; 9 bases line up with TRBD1. V was clipped by 3 bases and J by 6 bases; unmatched bases: 3. The CDR3 contains 14 residues. Germline values: CDR1 LNHNV, CDR2 YYDKDF (reference sequence). The CDR3 DNA is TGTGCCACCAGCAGCACAGGGGGCGGTCAGCCCCAGCATTTT. Translation gives CATSSTGGGQPQHF.

This clone was observed once. V usage is TRBV6-1 and J usage is TRBJ2-3, with D possibly matching TRBD2 (6 bases). Germline CDR1 reads MNHNS; CDR2 reads SASEGT. The CDR3 consists of 13 residues. Trimming took off 1 base at V and 6 bases at J, with 8 bases between the two ends. CDR3 bases: TGTGCCAGCAGTGAAGGGGAGGTTGATACGCAGTATTTT. Amino acids: CASSEGEVDTQYF.

V usage is TRBV5-1 and J usage is TRBJ1-2; 7 bases map to TRBD1. Unmatched junction bases numbered 12, after V lost 0 bases and J lost 4 bases. Germline CDR1 is SGHRS and CDR2 is YFSETQ. CDR3 length equals 17 residues. CDR3 residues: CASSLASSYRGPYGYTF. CDR3 bases: TGCGCCAGCAGCTTGGCCTCCAGTTACAGGGGACCCTATGGCTACACCTTC.

V is TRBV21-1 and J is TRBJ2-7; TRBD1 is taken as the D call from the table, unchecked against the DNA. TRBV21-1 is labeled a pseudogene. The CDR3 runs to 18 residues. The CDR3 loop reads CASSEGTGNRLCLCEQYV. The CDR3 nucleotides are TGTGCCAGCAGCGAGGGGACAGGGAATCGGCTATGCCTTTGCGAGCAGTACGTC.

The CDR3 bases are TGTGCCAGCAGCCAACGACAGGGGCAGCCCCAGCATTTT. This gives the protein CASSQRQGQPQHF. J is TRBJ1-5 and V is TRBV3-1 (or the pseudogene TRBV3-2), with 8 bases aligning to TRBD1. CDR3 length equals 13 residues. CDR1 is LGHDT, CDR2 YNNKEL, per germline (reference sequence). The junction had 1 base not matched to a gene; V was cut back by 2 bases and J by 7 bases.

J is TRBJ2-5 and V is TRBV7-3; 9 bases fit TRBD2. CDR3 size: 19 residues. V trimming: 5 bases; J trimming: 1 base; junction bases outside the gene matches: 17. Germline V CDR1 and CDR2: SGHTA, FQGTGA. CDR3 coding DNA: TGTGCCAGCAGCCCCAAACGGAACCATAGCGGGGGCCTCCAAGAGACCCAGTACTTC. Encoded protein: CASSPKRNHSGGLQETQYF.

This sequence joins TRBV12-2 and TRBJ2-7; the table calls TRBD2, which could not be checked here. TRBV12-2 is designated a pseudogene. The CDR3 covers 16 residues. The CDR3: CASRLVRREDSYEQYV. The CDR3 coding sequence is TGTGCAAGTCGCTTAGTTAGGCGGGAGGACTCCTACGAGCAGTACGTC.

The chain joins TRBV27 to TRBJ1-1; tentative D call: TRBD1 (6 bases). Germline CDR1 reads MNHEY; CDR2 reads SMNVEV (reference sequence). Deletions cut 5 bases from V and 6 bases from J, with 13 bases between. CDR3 length: 13 residues. CDR3 nucleotide sequence: TGTGCCAGCAGTGAGCAGGGGTACGCTGAAGCTTTCTTT. It yields the protein CASSEQGYAEAFF.

The chain employs TRBV27 and TRBJ2-7, with D possibly being TRBD2 (6 bases). V dropped 6 bases and J dropped 5 bases, with 14 bases sitting between them. Germline values: CDR1 MNHEY, CDR2 SMNVEV (reference sequence). The CDR3 length is 13 residues. DNA for the CDR3: TGTGCCAGCAGCCTCGCGGGGAGACACGAGCAGTACTTC. As protein: CASSLAGRHEQYF.

The J gene is TRBJ2-6, the V gene TRBV18; 11 bases agree with TRBD2. V lost 5 bases to trimming and J lost 1 base; unmatched junction nucleotides: 10. The CDR3 length is 19 residues. Germline V gene lookup returns CDR1 KGHSH and CDR2 LQKENI. CDR3 sequence reads: CASSDATSGGHSGANVLTF. CDR3 coding DNA: TGTGCCAGCTCAGACGCCACTAGCGGGGGCCATTCTGGGGCCAACGTCCTGACTTTC.

The CDR3 coding sequence is TGTGCCACCAGCAGCGACAGGGAGGACAATCAGCCCCAGCATTTT. It yields the protein CATSSDREDNQPQHF. V usage is TRBV15 and J usage is TRBJ1-5, with TRBD1 matching over 7 bases. This CDR3 has 15 amino acids. Germline CDR1 is LNHNV and CDR2 is YYDKDF (reference sequence). V shed 3 bases and J 3 bases; nucleotides not matched to a gene: 5.

The rearrangement uses TRBV5-1 and TRBJ1-4, with a possible D match to TRBD1 (6 bases). Germline CDR1 is SGHRS and CDR2 is YFSETQ. V was cut by 2 bases and J by 7 bases, with 15 bases left in between. This CDR3 contains 15 residues. The CDR3 region is CASSLGRGESEKLFF. The CDR3, as DNA: TGCGCCAGCAGCTTAGGCAGGGGCGAGAGTGAAAAACTGTTTTTT.

The chain uses TRBV5-1 and TRBJ2-2, with TRBD1 matching 8 bases. With 5 bases clipped from V and 6 bases from J, the junction kept 6 bases outside the gene matches. The CDR3 extends over 14 amino acids. Germline V lookup: CDR1 SGHRS, CDR2 YFSETQ. This chain's CDR3 is CASSRTGRSGELFF. For the CDR3, the DNA is TGCGCCAGCAGTAGGACAGGGAGGTCCGGGGAGCTGTTTTTT.

This clone was seen a handful of times. The genes are TRBV25-1 and TRBJ1-5; 7 bases are shared with TRBD1. The J segment lost 3 bases and the V segment lost 4 bases, leaving 6 bases of the junction unmatched. CDR1 and CDR2 from the germline V gene are MGHDK and SYGVNS. The CDR3 consists of 15 residues. The CDR3 protein is CASSGGDRLNQPQHF. CDR3 sequence (DNA): TGTGCCAGCAGTGGCGGGGACAGACTCAATCAGCCCCAGCATTTT.